A selection of T cell receptor beta chains follows, all from one sample in a study of control samples from healthy donors and cancer patients. This table comes from immunoSEQ multiplex PCR, and its TCRdb copy is limited to in-frame clones, with some not included. The table shows roughly 99,000 clones, with around 82% occurring only once. The sample comprised blood. Source of these receptors: a man in his 60s in good health. Each CDR3 is given with its conserved first and last residue. A D gene is named only where the DNA matches it firmly. The size field is filled for only some rows; it gives once, few, many or a size class.

V gene	D gene	clone size	J gene	CDR3 DNA	CDR3 protein
TRBV2	TRBD1	NA	TRBJ1-6	TGTGCCAGTGTAGTCGGGACAGGGTATTCACCCCTCCACTTT	CASVVGTGYSPLHF
TRBV9	TRBD1	NA	TRBJ1-1	TGTGCCAGCAGCGTACATCCTGGACAGGCTTCAGAAGCTTTCTTT	CASSVHPGQASEAFF
TRBV9	NA	NA	TRBJ2-1	TGTGCCAGCAGCCCACCGTACAATGAGCAGTTCTTC	CASSPPYNEQFF
TRBV5-5	TRBD2	once	TRBJ2-5	TGTGCCAGCAGCTTGACTAGCGGGACGGAGACCCAGTACTTC	CASSLTSGTETQYF
TRBV25-1	NA	NA	TRBJ1-2	TGTGCCAGTAGAGATGAGTCGTCGCGGGGCTACACCTTC	CASRDESSRGYTF
TRBV9	NA	NA	TRBJ2-1	TGTGCCAGCAGCGTAGCTGCGACTAGCAATGAGCAGTTCTTC	CASSVAATSNEQFF
TRBV6-5	NA	NA	TRBJ2-7	TGTGCCAGCAGTTCCCTAGCATACTACGAGCAGTACTTC	CASSSLAYYEQYF
TRBV18	TRBD2	few	TRBJ2-1	TGTGCCAGCTCGCGGGAGAGGGTTGAGCAGTTCTTC	CASSRERVEQFF
TRBV27	NA	NA	TRBJ2-6	TGTGCCAGCGGACGCCGGGACACGAGCTCTGGGGCCAACGTCCTGACTTTC	CASGRRDTSSGANVLTF
TRBV27	NA	once	TRBJ1-1	TGTGCCAGCAGTCCCGTCGGCCCGACAGGATGGGGGAACACTGAAGCTTTCTTT	CASSPVGPTGWGNTEAFF
TRBV15	TRBD2	NA	TRBJ2-7	TGTGCCACCAGCAGAGATTTGGAAAGCGGGGGGCGAGAGCAGTACTTC	CATSRDLESGGREQYF
TRBV4-2	TRBD2	medium-sized	TRBJ2-5	TGTGCCAGCAGCCAAGATCGGGGGGGCCAAGAGACCCAGTACTTC	CASSQDRGGQETQYF
TRBV6-5	TRBD2	NA	TRBJ2-7	TGTGCCAGCAGTCCAGCGGGAGGGGTCCACGAGCAGTACTTC	CASSPAGGVHEQYF
TRBV9	NA	once	TRBJ1-3	TGTGCTAGCAGCGAGGAAGGCGCCTCTGGAAACACCATATATTTT	CASSEEGASGNTIYF
TRBV15	TRBD1	NA	TRBJ2-7	TGTGCCACCAGCAGAGAGGCAGGGGGCCGACCCTACGAGCAGTACTTC	CATSREAGGRPYEQYF
TRBV19	NA	once	TRBJ2-2	TGTGCCAGTAGTTTCCAGAACACCGGGGAGCTGTTTTTT	CASSFQNTGELFF
TRBV3-1/TRBV3-2	NA	NA	TRBJ2-7	TGTGCCAGCAGCCTTGGGGAAACCTACGAGCAGTACTTC	CASSLGETYEQYF
TRBV10-1	NA	NA	TRBJ1-1	TGCGCCAGCAGTGAGTCGACTCGGGGCAGGGTCACTGAAGCTTTCTTT	CASSESTRGRVTEAFF
TRBV4-1	NA	NA	TRBJ2-7	TGCGCCAGCAGCCAAGATCGGACAGCGGAGAACGAGCAGTACTTC	CASSQDRTAENEQYF
TRBV5-1	NA	NA	TRBJ1-1	TGCGCCCGCAGCCCGGGCGGGGGGGTGAACACTGAAGCTTTCTTT	CARSPGGGVNTEAFF
TRBV28	TRBD2	once	TRBJ2-5	TGTGCCAGCAGTTCCGGACTAGCGGGAGGTTTGCGGGAGACCCAGTACTTC	CASSSGLAGGLRETQYF
TRBV6-4	NA	NA	TRBJ2-2	TGTGCCAGCAGTGACTCAAGCGGCTCGACCGGGGAGCTGTTTTTT	CASSDSSGSTGELFF
TRBV5-6	TRBD1	NA	TRBJ2-1	TGTGCCAGCAGCTCGGGACAGGGGTCCTACAATGAGCAGTTCTTC	CASSSGQGSYNEQFF
TRBV3-1/TRBV3-2	TRBD2	NA	TRBJ2-7	TGTGCCAGCAGCCCGGGGGGAACCTACGAGCAGTACTTC	CASSPGGTYEQYF
TRBV19	NA	NA	TRBJ2-6	TGTGCCAGTAGTATAGCCAGAAGAGCTGGGGCCAACGTCCTGACTTTC	CASSIARRAGANVLTF
TRBV9	NA	NA	TRBJ2-6	TGTGCCAGCAGCGTAGCAGGGGCCCCGTCTGGGGCCAACGTCCTGACTTTC	CASSVAGAPSGANVLTF
TRBV5-1	TRBD1	once	TRBJ1-5	TGCGCCAGCAGCTTGGCCCCCTTGGACAGGGCCCATCAGCCCCAGCATTTT	CASSLAPLDRAHQPQHF
TRBV5-1	TRBD1	NA	TRBJ2-7	TGCGCCAGCAGCTCCCCGGGACAGGGGCACGACGAGCAGTACTTC	CASSSPGQGHDEQYF
TRBV19	NA	once	TRBJ2-2	TGTGCCAGTAGTCATGTGTCCGGGGAGCTGTTTTTT	CASSHVSGELFF
TRBV12-5	NA	few	TRBJ1-1	TGTGCTAGTGGTCCCTCAAACGACCCCACTGAAGCTTTCTTT	CASGPSNDPTEAFF
TRBV12-3/TRBV12-4	NA	NA	TRBJ2-1	TGTGCCAGCAGCTACACAGACAATGAGCAGTTCTTC	CASSYTDNEQFF
TRBV12-3/TRBV12-4	NA	NA	TRBJ2-1	TGTGCCAGCAGGCCCGGACAGTACAATGAGCAGTTCTTC	CASRPGQYNEQFF
TRBV12-5	NA	once	TRBJ2-1	TGTGCTAGTGGTTTGGCCCAGGGGGGGTCCTACAATGAGCAGTTCTTC	CASGLAQGGSYNEQFF
TRBV6-6	TRBD1	NA	TRBJ1-1	TGTGCCAGCAGTCGACACAGGGGACATCCTAACACTGAAGCTTTCTTT	CASSRHRGHPNTEAFF
TRBV7-2	NA	few	TRBJ2-1	TGTGCCAGCAGCGGGTCCCCAACAGGTGAGCAGTTCTTC	CASSGSPTGEQFF
TRBV7-2	TRBD2	NA	TRBJ2-3	TGTGCCAGCAGCTTGGGAGCGGGAAGGGGAGTGGATACGCAGTATTTT	CASSLGAGRGVDTQYF
TRBV11-2	TRBD1	NA	TRBJ1-6	TGTGCCAGCAGCTACCCCGGGACAGGTGCAGCCCTCCACTTT	CASSYPGTGAALHF
TRBV3-1/TRBV3-2	TRBD2	NA	TRBJ2-2	TGTGCCAGCAGCCAGGTGGAGCGGGGGCGAGGGGAGCTGTTTTTT	CASSQVERGRGELFF
TRBV2	TRBD1	NA	TRBJ2-7	TGTGCCAGCATAGGTGGACAGGGAGGCTACGAGCAGTACTTC	CASIGGQGGYEQYF
TRBV15	TRBD1	NA	TRBJ2-7	TGTGCCACCAGCAGAGATTTCGGGACAGGGACTTTTCTTAAAGACGAGCAGTACTTC	CATSRDFGTGTFLKDEQYF
TRBV28	NA	few	TRBJ2-7	TGTGCCAGCAGCATCCCGGCTCAGAACTGGGGTCGGGGCGAGCAGTACTTC	CASSIPAQNWGRGEQYF
TRBV5-4	NA	NA	TRBJ2-5	TGTGCCAGCAGCCCCAGCTCCCGTCAAGAGACCCAGTACTTC	CASSPSSRQETQYF
TRBV30	TRBD2	NA	TRBJ2-2	TGTGCCTGGAGTCGGGGGTGGGGAACTAGCGGGAGTTCGGCCGGGGAGCTGTTTTTT	CAWSRGWGTSGSSAGELFF
TRBV10-1	NA	few	TRBJ2-7	TGCGCCAGCCCGACGACGGACTACGAGCAGTACTTC	CASPTTDYEQYF
TRBV7-8	TRBD1	NA	TRBJ2-7	TGTGCCAGCAGCTTAGAGTCGGGACAGGGCTACGAGCAGTACTTC	CASSLESGQGYEQYF
TRBV27	TRBD2	once	TRBJ2-1	TGTGCCAGCAGTTTTTCGGCTAGCGGGTCCAATGAGCAGTTCTTC	CASSFSASGSNEQFF
TRBV2	NA	NA	TRBJ2-1	TGTGCCAGCAGTGTTGACTTTGGTGTGGGGGGAGCTGGGCTCAATAAGCAGTTCTTC	CASSVDFGVGGAGLNKQFF
TRBV19	NA	NA	TRBJ1-5	TGTGCCAGTAGTATAGATCTCAACAGGAACAATCAGCCCCAGCATTTT	CASSIDLNRNNQPQHF
TRBV3-1/TRBV3-2	NA	NA	TRBJ2-2	TGTGCCAGCAGCCAGAGCGGGGAGCTGTTTTTT	CASSQSGELFF
TRBV11-2	NA	NA	TRBJ2-1	TGTGCCAGCAGCTCCACAACCGACGGGGGACTCTCGTACAATGAGCAGTTCTTC	CASSSTTDGGLSYNEQFF
TRBV4-1	NA	NA	TRBJ1-6	TGCGCCAGCAGCCAAGGTTGGACCCCCTCACCCCTCCACTTT	CASSQGWTPSPLHF